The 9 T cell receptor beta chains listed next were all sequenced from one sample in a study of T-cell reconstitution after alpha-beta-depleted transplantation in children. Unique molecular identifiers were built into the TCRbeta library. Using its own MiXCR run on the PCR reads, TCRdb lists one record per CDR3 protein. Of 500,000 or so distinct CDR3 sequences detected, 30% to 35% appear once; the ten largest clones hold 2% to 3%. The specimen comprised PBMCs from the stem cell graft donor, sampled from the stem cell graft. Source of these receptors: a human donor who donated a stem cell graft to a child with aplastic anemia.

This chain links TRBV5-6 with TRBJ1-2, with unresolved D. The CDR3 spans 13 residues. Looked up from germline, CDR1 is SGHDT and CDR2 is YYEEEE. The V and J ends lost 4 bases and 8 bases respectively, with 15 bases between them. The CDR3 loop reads CASSRRTGKGYTF. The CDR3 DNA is TGTGCCAGCAGCCGCCGGACGGGGAAAGGCTACACCTTC.

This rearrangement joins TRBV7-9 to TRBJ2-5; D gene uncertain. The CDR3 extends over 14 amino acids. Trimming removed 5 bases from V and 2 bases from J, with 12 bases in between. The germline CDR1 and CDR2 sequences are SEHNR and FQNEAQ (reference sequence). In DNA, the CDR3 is TGTGCCAGCAGCCCCGTATACGGACAAGAGACCCAGTACTTC. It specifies CASSPVYGQETQYF. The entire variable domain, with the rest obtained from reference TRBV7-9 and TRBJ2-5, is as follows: DTGVSQNPRHKITKRGQNVTFRCDPISEHNRLYWYRQTLGQGPEFLTYFQNEAQLEKSRLLSDRFSAERPKGSFSTLEIQRTEQGDSAMYLCASSPVYGQETQYFGPGTRLLVL.

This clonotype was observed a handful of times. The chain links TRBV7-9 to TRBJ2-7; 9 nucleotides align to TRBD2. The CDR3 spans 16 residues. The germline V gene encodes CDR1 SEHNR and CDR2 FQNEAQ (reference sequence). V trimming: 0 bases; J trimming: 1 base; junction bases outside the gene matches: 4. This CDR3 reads CASSLALLAGSYEQYF. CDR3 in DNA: TGTGCCAGCAGCTTAGCGCTGCTAGCGGGGTCCTACGAGCAGTACTTC.

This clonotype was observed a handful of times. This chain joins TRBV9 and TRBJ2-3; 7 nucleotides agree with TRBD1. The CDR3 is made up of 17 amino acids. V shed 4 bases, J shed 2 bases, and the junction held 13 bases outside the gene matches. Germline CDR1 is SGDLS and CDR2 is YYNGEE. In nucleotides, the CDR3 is TGTGCCAGCAGCCCACCGTGGGGGACAGCGGACACAGATACGCAGTATTTT. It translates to CASSPPWGTADTDTQYF.

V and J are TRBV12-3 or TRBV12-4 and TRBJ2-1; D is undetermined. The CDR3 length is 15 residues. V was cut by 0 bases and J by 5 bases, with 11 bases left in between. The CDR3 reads CASSLALGFHNEQFF. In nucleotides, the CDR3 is TGTGCCAGCAGTTTAGCGCTGGGGTTCCACAATGAGCAGTTCTTC.

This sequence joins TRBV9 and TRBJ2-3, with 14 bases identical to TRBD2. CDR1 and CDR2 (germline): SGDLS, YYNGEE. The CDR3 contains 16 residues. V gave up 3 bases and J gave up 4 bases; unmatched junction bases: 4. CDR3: CASSATSGRVSDTQYF. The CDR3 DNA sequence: TGTGCCAGCAGCGCGACTAGCGGGAGGGTCTCAGATACGCAGTATTTT.

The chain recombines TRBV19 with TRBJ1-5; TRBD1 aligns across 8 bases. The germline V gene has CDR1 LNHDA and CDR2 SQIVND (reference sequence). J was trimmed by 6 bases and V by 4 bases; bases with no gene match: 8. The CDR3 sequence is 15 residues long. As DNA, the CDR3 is TGTGCCAGTAGTACCCGACAGGGGTGGGGTCAGCCCCAGCATTTT. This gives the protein CASSTRQGWGQPQHF.

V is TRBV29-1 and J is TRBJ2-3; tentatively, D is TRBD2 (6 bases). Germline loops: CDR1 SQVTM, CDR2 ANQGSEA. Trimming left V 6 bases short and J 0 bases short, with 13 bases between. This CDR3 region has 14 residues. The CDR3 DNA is TGCAGCGTGTACGCGGGAACTAGCACAGATACGCAGTATTTT. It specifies CSVYAGTSTDTQYF.

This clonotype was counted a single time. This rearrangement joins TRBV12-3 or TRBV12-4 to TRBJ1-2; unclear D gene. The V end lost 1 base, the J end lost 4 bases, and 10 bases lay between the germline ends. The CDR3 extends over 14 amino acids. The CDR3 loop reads CASSLGVVSYGYTF. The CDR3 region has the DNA TGTGCCAGCAGTTTAGGAGTAGTTTCCTATGGCTACACCTTC.